Listed below are T cell receptor beta chains from one sample, sequenced in a study of immune evolution from preneoplasia to lung adenocarcinoma. Produced via immunoSEQ multiplex PCR; TCRdb's table is partial and in-frame only. The sample has thousands of clones; approximately 80% are singletons. Input material: FFPE minimally invasive lung adenocarcinoma tissue. The receptors were sampled from a person aged 55 to 75 with lung adenocarcinoma. CDR3s include the opening cysteine and the closing phenylalanine or tryptophan.

v_gene,CDR3aa
TRBV6-1,CASSSTGGSEKLFF
TRBV5-1,CASSLSGSTDTQYF
TRBV6-5,CASSSYEGEQYF
TRBV4-3,CASSQDAGGINQPQHF
TRBV6-6,CASTTRPKGGKETQYF
TRBV5-1,CASSSGGLEQFF
TRBV7-8,CASSWGTFEQYF
TRBV28,CASREKPLYEQYF
TRBV7-9,CASSVGTGKTYEQYF
TRBV11-2,CASSLVVTGQNTGELFF
TRBV4-1,CASSQVLADKVRNTIYF
TRBV5-1,CASSLEASGGYEQYF
TRBV6-6,CASSQGVGHEQYF
TRBV15,CATSRDMNSNEKLFF
TRBV7-2,CASSGLAGNPSYNEQFF
TRBV6-1,CASSEGQLPIGYTF
TRBV7-9,CASSWGQSKGQYF
TRBV28,CASSLNERESSNEQFF
TRBV5-6,CASSLAGASLEAFF
TRBV11-3,CASSSLADPGELFF
TRBV30,CAWSVKRGYNEQFF
TRBV9,CASSVGGSGANVLTF
TRBV18,CASSTGTGGADEQFF
TRBV7-2,CASSLDQGADTQYF
TRBV19,CASSGPNLAKNIQYF
TRBV29-1,CSAWDRTYEQYF
TRBV9,CASSANRETTKGGSTEAFF
TRBV18,CASSPRPSGNTDTQYF
TRBV5-6,CASSLQGADPGGEKLFF
TRBV6-5,CASTPGLQNTEAFF
TRBV2,CAVPRTGATEQYF
TRBV7-6,CASSLPPQETQYF
TRBV5-6,CASSSLALYEQYF
TRBV14,CASSPGLAGDEQFF
TRBV6-4,CASSRGVNNQPQHF
TRBV4-3,CASSQDRGQDTGELFF
TRBV5-1,CASSIRTGPVTEAFF
TRBV27,CASSATGTGNSPLHF
TRBV10-1,CASSGLAGDNEQFF
TRBV5-6,CANSSRSGYTF
TRBV28,CASSLTQGYEQYF
TRBV18,CASSAGTSGDTQYF
TRBV7-2,CASTFSGDEQYF
TRBV11-2,CASSFFETGTYEQYF
TRBV7-3,CASSPGSGYNEQFF
TRBV30,CAWGQGLTEAFF
TRBV12-5,CASGAPYEQYF
TRBV6-1,CASSSEGGYEQYF
TRBV28,CASTPPGPEGDTQYF
TRBV5-1,CASSLEVGATEAFF
TRBV5-1,CASSLSPGIVETQYF
TRBV19,CASSLPRWPDTQYF
TRBV6-1,CASSDHNDYEQYF